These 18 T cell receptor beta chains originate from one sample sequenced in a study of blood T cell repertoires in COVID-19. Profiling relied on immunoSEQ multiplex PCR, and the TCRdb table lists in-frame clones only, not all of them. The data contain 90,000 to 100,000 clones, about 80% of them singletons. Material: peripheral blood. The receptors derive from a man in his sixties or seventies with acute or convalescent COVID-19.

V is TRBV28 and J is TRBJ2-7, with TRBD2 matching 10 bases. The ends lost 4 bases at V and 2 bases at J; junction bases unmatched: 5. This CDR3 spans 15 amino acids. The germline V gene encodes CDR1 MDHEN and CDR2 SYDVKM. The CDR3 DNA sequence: TGTGCCAGCAGTTCTAGCGGGAGAGACACCTACGAGCAGTACTTC. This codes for CASSSSGRDTYEQYF. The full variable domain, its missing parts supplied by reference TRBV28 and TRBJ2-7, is DVKVTQSSRYLVKRTGEKVFLECVQDMDHENMFWYRQDPGLGLRLIYFSYDVKMKEKGDIPEGYSVSREKKERFSLILESASTNQTSMYLCASSSSGRDTYEQYFGPGTRLTVT.

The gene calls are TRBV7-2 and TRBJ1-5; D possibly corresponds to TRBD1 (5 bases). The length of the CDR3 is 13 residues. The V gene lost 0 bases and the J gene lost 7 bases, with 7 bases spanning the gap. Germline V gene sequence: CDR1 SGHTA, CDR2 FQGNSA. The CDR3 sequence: CASSLARVQPQHF. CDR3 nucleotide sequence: TGTGCCAGCAGCTTAGCCAGGGTCCAGCCCCAGCATTTT.

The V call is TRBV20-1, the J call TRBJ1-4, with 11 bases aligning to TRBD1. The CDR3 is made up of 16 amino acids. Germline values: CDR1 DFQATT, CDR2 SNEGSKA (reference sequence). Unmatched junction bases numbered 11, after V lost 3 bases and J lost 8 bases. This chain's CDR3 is CSASNMGQGVGEKLFF. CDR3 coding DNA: TGCAGTGCTAGTAACATGGGACAGGGGGTAGGGGAAAAACTGTTTTTT.

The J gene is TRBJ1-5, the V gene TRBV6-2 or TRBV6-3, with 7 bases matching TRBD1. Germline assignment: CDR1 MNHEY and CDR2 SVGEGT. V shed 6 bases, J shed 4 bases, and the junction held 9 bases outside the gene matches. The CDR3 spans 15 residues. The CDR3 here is CASSRMGQINQPQHF. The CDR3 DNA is TGTGCCAGCAGCCGAATGGGACAGATTAATCAGCCCCAGCATTTT.

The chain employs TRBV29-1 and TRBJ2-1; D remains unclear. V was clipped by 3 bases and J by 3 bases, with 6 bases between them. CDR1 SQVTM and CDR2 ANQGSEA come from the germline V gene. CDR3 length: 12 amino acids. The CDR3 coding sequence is TGCAGCGTTGAGGAGAGCTACAATGAGCAGTTCTTC. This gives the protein CSVEESYNEQFF.

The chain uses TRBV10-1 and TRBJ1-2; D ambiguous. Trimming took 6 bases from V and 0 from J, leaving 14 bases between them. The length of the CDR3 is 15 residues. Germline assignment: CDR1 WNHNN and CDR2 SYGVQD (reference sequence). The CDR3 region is CASRTAGGTNYGYTF. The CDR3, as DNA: TGCGCCAGCAGGACTGCAGGAGGTACTAACTATGGCTACACCTTC.

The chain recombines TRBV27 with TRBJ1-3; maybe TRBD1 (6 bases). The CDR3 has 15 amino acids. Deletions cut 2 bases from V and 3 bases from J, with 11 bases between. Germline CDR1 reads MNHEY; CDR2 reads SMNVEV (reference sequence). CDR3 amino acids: CASSLTGRGGNTIYF. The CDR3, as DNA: TGTGCCAGCAGTTTAACAGGGCGCGGTGGAAACACCATATATTTT.

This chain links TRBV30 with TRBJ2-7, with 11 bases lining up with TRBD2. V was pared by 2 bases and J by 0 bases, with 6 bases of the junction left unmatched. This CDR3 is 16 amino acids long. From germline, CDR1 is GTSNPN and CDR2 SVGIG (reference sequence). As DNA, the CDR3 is TGTGCCTGGAGTAAAACTAGCGGGGGTCCCTCCTACGAGCAGTACTTC. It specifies CAWSKTSGGPSYEQYF.

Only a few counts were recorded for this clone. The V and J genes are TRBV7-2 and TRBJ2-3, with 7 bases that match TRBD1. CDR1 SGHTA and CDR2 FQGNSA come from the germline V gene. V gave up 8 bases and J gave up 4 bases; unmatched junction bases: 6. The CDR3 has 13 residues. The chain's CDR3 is CASGPQGADTQYF. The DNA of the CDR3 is TGTGCCAGCGGCCCCCAGGGGGCAGATACGCAGTATTTT.

CDR3 loop: CASLGQGNTEAFF. For the CDR3, the DNA is TGTGCCAGCCTGGGACAGGGGAACACTGAAGCTTTCTTT. The chain uses TRBV3-1 (or the pseudogene TRBV3-2) and TRBJ1-1, with TRBD1 matching over 9 bases. The junction had 2 bases not matched to a gene; V was cut back by 8 bases and J by 1 base. Germline V gene data show CDR1 as LGHDT and CDR2 as YNNKEL (reference sequence). The CDR3 is 13 amino acids.

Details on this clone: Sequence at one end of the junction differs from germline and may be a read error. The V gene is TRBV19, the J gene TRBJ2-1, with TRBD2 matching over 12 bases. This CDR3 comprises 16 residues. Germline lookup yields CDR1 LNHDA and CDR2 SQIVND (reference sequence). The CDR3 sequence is CASSIRLAGERVVGIF. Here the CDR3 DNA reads TGTGCCAGTAGTATTCGACTAGCGGGGGAGCGGGTTGTCGGGATCTTC.

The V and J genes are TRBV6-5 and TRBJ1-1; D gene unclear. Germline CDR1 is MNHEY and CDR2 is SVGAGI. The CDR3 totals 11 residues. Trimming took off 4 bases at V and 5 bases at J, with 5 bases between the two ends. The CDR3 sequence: CASSSSTEAFF. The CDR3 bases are TGTGCCAGCAGTTCATCAACTGAAGCTTTCTTT.

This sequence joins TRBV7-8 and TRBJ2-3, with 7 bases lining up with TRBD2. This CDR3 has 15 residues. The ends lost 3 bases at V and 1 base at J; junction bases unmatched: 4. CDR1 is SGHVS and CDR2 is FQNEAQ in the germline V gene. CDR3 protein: CASSFRLAGTDTQYF. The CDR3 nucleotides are TGTGCCAGCAGCTTTAGACTAGCCGGCACAGATACGCAGTATTTT.

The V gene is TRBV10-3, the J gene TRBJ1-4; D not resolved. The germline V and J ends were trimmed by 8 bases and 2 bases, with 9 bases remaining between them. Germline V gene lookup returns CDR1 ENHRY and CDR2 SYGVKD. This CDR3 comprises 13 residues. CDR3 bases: TGTGCCATCGCTCAGAATACTAATGAAAAACTGTTTTTT. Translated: CAIAQNTNEKLFF.

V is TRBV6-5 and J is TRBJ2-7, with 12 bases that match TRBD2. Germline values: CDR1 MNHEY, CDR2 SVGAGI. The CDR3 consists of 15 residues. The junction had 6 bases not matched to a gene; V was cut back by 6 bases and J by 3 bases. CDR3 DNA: TGTGCCAGCAGAGGAGCGGGACTAGCGGGCTACGAGCAGTACTTC. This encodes CASRGAGLAGYEQYF.

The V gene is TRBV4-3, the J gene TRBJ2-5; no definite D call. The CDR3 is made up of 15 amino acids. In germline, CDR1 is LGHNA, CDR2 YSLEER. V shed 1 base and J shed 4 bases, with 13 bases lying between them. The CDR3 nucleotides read TGCGCCAGCAGCCAAGTTCTTTCGGGTCGAGAGACCCAGTACTTC. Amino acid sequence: CASSQVLSGRETQYF.

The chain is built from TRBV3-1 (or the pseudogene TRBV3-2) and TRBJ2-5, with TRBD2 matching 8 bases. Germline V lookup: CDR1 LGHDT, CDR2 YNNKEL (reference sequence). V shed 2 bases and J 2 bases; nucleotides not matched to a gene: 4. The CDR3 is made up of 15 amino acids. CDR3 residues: CASSQLAGIQETQYF. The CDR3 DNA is TGTGCCAGCAGCCAATTAGCGGGGATACAAGAGACCCAGTACTTC.

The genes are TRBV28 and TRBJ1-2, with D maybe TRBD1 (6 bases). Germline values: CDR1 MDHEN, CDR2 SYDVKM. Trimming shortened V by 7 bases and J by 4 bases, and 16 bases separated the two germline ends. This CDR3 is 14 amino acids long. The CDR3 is CASTNAGGGYGYTF. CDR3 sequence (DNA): TGTGCCAGCACCAACGCTGGGGGCGGCTATGGCTACACCTTC.